This TCR beta chain comes out of a study of blood T cell repertoires in COVID-19. Note on this clone: The junction and the germline gene differ at one end; a read error may be behind it.

The CDR3 totals 15 residues. Germline V gene data show CDR1 as SNHLY and CDR2 as FYNNEI. Source study methods: Nucleated cell number was recorded as an estimate derived from reference gene primer amplification. Clones were sequenced by immunoSEQ multiplex PCR, and TCRdb holds only the in-frame ones, with some missing. The V and J calls and clone size were taken over from that table, and D and trimming were inferred from the DNA. Among more than 85,000 clones listed, 84% were seen once. The V and J genes are TRBV2 and TRBJ2-5, with TRBD2 matching 14 bases. This receptor was identified in a human donor in a cohort sampled during active COVID-19. What was sequenced was peripheral blood. CDR3 coding DNA: TGTGCCAGCAGGGCAAAGGGACTAGCGGGGGCCCAGGGGGACTTC. Protein sequence: CASRAKGLAGAQGDF.